This entry concerns a single TCR beta chain. The data originate from a study of blood T cell repertoires in COVID-19. TCRdb keeps only in-frame clones here, not all; method: immunoSEQ multiplex PCR. The table shows some 130,000 clones, with over 75% occurring only once. The trim removed 7 bases at V and 4 bases at J, leaving 9 bases unmatched. The germline V gene encodes CDR1 MDHEN and CDR2 SYDVKM. There are 16 residues in the CDR3. Input material: peripheral blood. The gene calls are TRBV28 and TRBJ2-2; 10 bases map to TRBD2. The sequence was collected from a man between 70 and 80 years old with active COVID-19. CDR3 protein: CASKTGTSVVTGELFF. The CDR3 DNA follows: TGTGCCAGCAAGACCGGGACTAGCGTTGTCACCGGGGAGCTGTTTTTT.